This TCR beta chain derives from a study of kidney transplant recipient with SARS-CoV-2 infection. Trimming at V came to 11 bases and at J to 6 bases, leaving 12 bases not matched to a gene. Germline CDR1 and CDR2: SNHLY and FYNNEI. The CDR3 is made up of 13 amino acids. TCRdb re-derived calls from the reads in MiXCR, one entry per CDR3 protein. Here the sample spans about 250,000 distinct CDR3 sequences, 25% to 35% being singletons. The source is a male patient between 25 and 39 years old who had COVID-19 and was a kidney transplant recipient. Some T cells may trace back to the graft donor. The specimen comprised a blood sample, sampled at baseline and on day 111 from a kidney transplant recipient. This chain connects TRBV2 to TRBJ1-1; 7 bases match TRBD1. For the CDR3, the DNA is TGTGCCGGCACGGGACAGACGGCGCCTGAAGCTTTCTTT. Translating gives CAGTGQTAPEAFF.